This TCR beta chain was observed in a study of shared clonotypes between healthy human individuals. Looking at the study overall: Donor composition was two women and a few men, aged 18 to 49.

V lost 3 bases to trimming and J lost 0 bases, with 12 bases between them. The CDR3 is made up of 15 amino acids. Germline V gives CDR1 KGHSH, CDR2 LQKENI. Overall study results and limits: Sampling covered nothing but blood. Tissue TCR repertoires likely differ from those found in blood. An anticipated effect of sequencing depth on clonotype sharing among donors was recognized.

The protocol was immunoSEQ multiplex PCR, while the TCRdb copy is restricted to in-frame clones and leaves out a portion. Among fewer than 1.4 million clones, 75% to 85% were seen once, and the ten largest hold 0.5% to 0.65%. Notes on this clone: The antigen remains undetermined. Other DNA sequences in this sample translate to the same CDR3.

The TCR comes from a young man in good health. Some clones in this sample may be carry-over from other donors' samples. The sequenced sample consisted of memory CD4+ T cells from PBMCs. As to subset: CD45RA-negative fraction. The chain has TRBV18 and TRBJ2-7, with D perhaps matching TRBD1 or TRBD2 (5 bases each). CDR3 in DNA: TGTGCCAGCTCACCTTCAGGGACCAGCTCCTACGAGCAGTACTTC. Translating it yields CASSPSGTSSYEQYF.